Listed below are T cell receptor beta chains from one sample, sequenced in a study of cytomegalovirus exposure and HLA in healthy donors. This table comes from immunoSEQ multiplex PCR, and its TCRdb copy is limited to in-frame clones, with some not included. The sample has fewer than 150,000 clones; around 78% are singletons. Sequences were obtained from PBMCs. These receptors were taken from a woman between 40 and 55 years old in good health and CMV-seropositive. CDR3s include the opening cysteine and the closing phenylalanine or tryptophan. A D gene is named only where the DNA matches it firmly. Clone size is shown for a subset of rows, as once, few, many or a class of expanded clone.

j_call,d_call,clone_size,v_call,cdr3_aa,cdr3_nt
TRBJ2-3,-,-,TRBV11-2,CASSLWTLKADTQYF,TGTGCCAGCAGCTTATGGACTCTGAAGGCAGATACGCAGTATTTT
TRBJ2-6,-,-,TRBV2,CASSEARTPGANVLTF,TGTGCCAGCAGTGAAGCGCGCACGCCTGGGGCCAACGTCCTGACTTTC
TRBJ2-1,-,-,TRBV27,CASSSRRKGGLYNEQFF,TGTGCCAGCAGTTCCCGTCGGAAGGGAGGCCTCTACAATGAGCAGTTCTTC
TRBJ1-1,-,-,TRBV6-5,CASSYSRGPNTEAFF,TGTGCCAGCAGTTACTCGCGGGGCCCGAACACTGAAGCTTTCTTT
TRBJ2-1,TRBD2,-,TRBV7-8,CASSWGGDRNEQFF,TGTGCCAGCAGCTGGGGGGGGGACCGCAATGAGCAGTTCTTC
TRBJ1-4,-,-,TRBV27,CASSLTRGEKLFF,TGTGCCAGCAGTTTAACGAGAGGTGAAAAACTGTTTTTT
TRBJ2-3,TRBD1,-,TRBV29-1,CSGYRGNTDTQYF,TGCAGCGGCTACAGGGGAAACACAGATACGCAGTATTTT
TRBJ2-4,-,-,TRBV11-2,CASSSPGRGGIQYF,TGTGCCAGCAGCTCGCCGGGCCGTGGAGGCATTCAGTACTTC
TRBJ2-1,TRBD1,-,TRBV11-2,CASSLGQGARNEQFF,TGTGCCAGCAGCTTAGGACAGGGGGCGAGGAATGAGCAGTTCTTC
TRBJ1-2,-,-,TRBV5-8,CASSKKDYYGYTF,TGTGCCAGCAGCAAAAAGGACTACTATGGCTACACCTTC
TRBJ2-1,TRBD2,-,TRBV4-2,CASSQEWTSGHNEQFF,TGTGCCAGCAGCCAAGAATGGACTAGCGGACACAATGAGCAGTTCTTC
TRBJ2-1,TRBD2,-,TRBV6-4,CASSEWEGPYNEQFF,TGTGCCAGCAGTGAATGGGAGGGCCCCTACAATGAGCAGTTCTTC
TRBJ2-7,-,-,TRBV27,CASSPQGGGLIEQYF,TGTGCCAGCAGTCCCCAGGGAGGCGGCCTTATAGAGCAGTACTTC
TRBJ2-7,TRBD1,once,TRBV7-2,CASSTFWGQLTYEQYF,TGTGCCAGCAGCACATTCTGGGGACAGTTAACCTACGAGCAGTACTTC
TRBJ2-7,TRBD2,-,TRBV7-2,CASSLVGSGGPFEQYF,TGTGCCAGCAGCTTAGTGGGGTCGGGAGGGCCATTCGAGCAGTACTTC
TRBJ1-6,-,-,TRBV5-1,CASSFGGADNSPLHF,TGCGCCAGCAGCTTTGGGGGCGCTGATAATTCACCCCTCCACTTT
TRBJ2-5,-,-,TRBV28,CASSQTGYQETQYF,TGTGCCAGCAGTCAAACAGGTTACCAAGAGACCCAGTACTTC
TRBJ2-7,-,-,TRBV27,CASRDSGNEQYF,TGTGCCAGCAGAGATTCAGGGAACGAGCAGTACTTC
TRBJ2-1,-,many,TRBV19,CASSRQGLYNEQFF,TGTGCCAGTAGTCGGCAGGGCCTGTACAATGAGCAGTTCTTC
TRBJ1-1,-,-,TRBV7-8,CASSLVWGGTEAFF,TGTGCCAGCAGCTTAGTCTGGGGGGGCACTGAAGCTTTCTTT
TRBJ2-7,TRBD2,-,TRBV6-5,CASSYAAGGGVYEQYF,TGTGCCAGCAGTTACGCAGCGGGAGGGGGGGTTTACGAGCAGTACTTC
TRBJ1-4,-,-,TRBV5-1,CASSFGGTDEKLFF,TGCGCCAGCAGCTTCGGGGGGACGGACGAAAAACTGTTTTTT
TRBJ2-7,TRBD2,few,TRBV19,CASSIGASGLYEQYF,TGTGCCAGTAGTATAGGAGCTAGCGGGCTTTACGAGCAGTACTTC
TRBJ2-5,TRBD1,few,TRBV25-1,CASSPRGRGQETQYF,TGTGCCAGCAGTCCCAGGGGCAGGGGGCAAGAGACCCAGTACTTC
TRBJ2-1,TRBD2,-,TRBV19,CASSSPGGGRAGEQFF,TGTGCCAGTAGTAGTCCCGGCGGCGGGAGGGCGGGTGAGCAGTTCTTC
TRBJ2-7,TRBD2,once,TRBV11-2,CASSFGTSGRGPFYEQYF,TGTGCCAGCAGCTTCGGGACTAGCGGGAGAGGGCCTTTCTACGAGCAGTACTTC
TRBJ2-7,TRBD2,few,TRBV9,CASSASAGASGSPEQYF,TGTGCCAGCAGCGCCTCAGCGGGGGCTAGCGGGAGTCCCGAGCAGTACTTC
TRBJ1-1,-,-,TRBV6-5,CASRAGGEAFF,TGTGCCAGCAGGGCTGGCGGTGAAGCTTTCTTT
TRBJ2-7,TRBD1,few,TRBV29-1,CSVEGRGQGQQYF,TGCAGCGTTGAAGGGAGGGGACAGGGTCAGCAGTACTTC
TRBJ2-7,-,many,TRBV20-1,CSGTDSYEQYF,TGCAGTGGCACGGACAGTTACGAGCAGTACTTC
TRBJ2-1,TRBD2,once,TRBV5-1,CASSVWAGDTDEQFF,TGCGCCAGCAGCGTATGGGCGGGAGACACCGATGAGCAGTTCTTC
TRBJ1-5,TRBD1,-,TRBV2,CASSEGQGAQPQHF,TGTGCCAGCAGTGAAGGACAGGGGGCGCAGCCCCAGCATTTT
TRBJ1-1,-,-,TRBV2,CASRRGNTEAFF,TGTGCCAGCAGGAGAGGGAACACTGAAGCTTTCTTT
TRBJ2-5,-,-,TRBV2,CASWTAQETQYF,TGTGCCAGTTGGACAGCCCAAGAGACCCAGTACTTC
TRBJ2-3,-,-,TRBV4-1,CASSRVPHPADTQYF,TGCGCCAGCAGCCGCGTCCCCCACCCGGCAGATACGCAGTATTTT
TRBJ2-7,-,-,TRBV29-1,CSVGGASPYEQYF,TGCAGCGTGGGGGGGGCTAGTCCCTACGAGCAGTACTTC
TRBJ1-2,-,-,TRBV7-9,CASSAYRVGYTF,TGTGCCAGCAGCGCCTACAGGGTTGGCTACACCTTC